This note documents a single T cell receptor beta chain sequence. Trimming removed 2 bases from V and 4 bases from J; junction bases left unmatched: 4. Germline CDR1 reads WSHSY; CDR2 reads SAAADI. The CDR3 has 15 amino acids. Methods used by the authors: Nucleated cell number was recorded as an estimate derived from reference gene primer amplification. Repertoires were generated with immunoSEQ multiplex PCR, while TCRdb's copy carries only in-frame clones and drops some. For V, J and clone size, that table is used; D and trimming come from the DNA. The sample comprises 95,000 to 150,000 clones, 74% of which are singletons, and 6% rests with the top ten. These data come from a study of blood T cell repertoires in COVID-19. Whole-study context: Nucleic acid was either cDNA or gDNA, and it came from T cells, B-cell-depleted T cells, or PBMCs.

The specimen was peripheral blood. This sequence was found in a man older than 75 with COVID-19, enrolled during active disease. The chain carries TRBV10-2 and TRBJ1-2; 10 bases are shared with TRBD1. The CDR3 bases are TGCGCCAGCAGTGAGGGACAGGGGGACGTCTATGGCTACACCTTC. Its translation is CASSEGQGDVYGYTF.